This passage covers 9 T cell receptor beta chains from one sample sequenced in a study of blood T cell repertoires in COVID-19. Generated by immunoSEQ multiplex PCR, the TCRdb table keeps only in-frame clones and is missing some. The data contain 75,000 to 100,000 clones, approximately 84% of them seen just once; the ten biggest clones take up about 10%. Sequencing was done on a sample of peripheral blood. These receptors came from a woman of 80 years or more with acute or convalescent COVID-19.

This chain uses TRBV27 with TRBJ1-1; 8 nucleotides align to TRBD1. The CDR3 extends over 17 amino acids. V lost 3 bases and J lost 1; bases outside the gene matches: 10. From germline, CDR1 is MNHEY and CDR2 SMNVEV (reference sequence). CDR3 in amino acids: CASSFLSTGVGNTEAFF. The CDR3, as DNA: TGTGCCAGCAGTTTTCTTTCGACAGGGGTGGGGAACACTGAAGCTTTCTTT.

The chain combines TRBV29-1 with TRBJ1-1; 7 bases agree with TRBD1. The CDR3 has 14 residues. Germline CDR1 SQVTM, CDR2 ANQGSEA. The V gene end was trimmed by 0 bases and the J gene end by 2 bases; junction bases not matched to a gene: 3. The CDR3 reads CSVEERQGNTEAFF. CDR3 nucleotide sequence: TGCAGCGTTGAAGAACGACAGGGAAACACTGAAGCTTTCTTT.

The chain joins TRBV7-9 to TRBJ2-5, with D possibly matching TRBD1 (6 bases). Germline assignment: CDR1 SEHNR and CDR2 FQNEAQ (reference sequence). This CDR3 contains 13 residues. Trimming removed 4 bases at V and 4 bases at J, with 10 bases between. In DNA, the CDR3 is TGTGCCAGCAGCTCCCGGACAGTAGAGACCCAGTACTTC. As protein: CASSSRTVETQYF.

The V gene is TRBV7-2, the J gene TRBJ2-2, with D possibly being TRBD2 (6 bases). V was cut by 8 bases and J by 1 base, with 14 bases left in between. Per germline, CDR1 SGHTA and CDR2 FQGNSA. CDR3 length equals 15 residues. The CDR3 sequence: CASLPWRGNTGELFF. CDR3 DNA: TGTGCCAGCCTTCCATGGCGGGGGAACACCGGGGAGCTGTTTTTT.

CDR3 nucleotide sequence: TGTGCCAGCAGTGCCCGAACAGGTGCAGGTTCACCCCTCCACTTT. As protein: CASSARTGAGSPLHF. The chain uses TRBV2 and TRBJ1-6, with a weak D call TRBD1 (5 bases). V lost 4 bases, J lost 9 bases, and 16 bases lay in between. Looked up from germline, CDR1 is SNHLY and CDR2 is FYNNEI. The CDR3 runs 15 residues.

V is TRBV4-2 and J is TRBJ2-1; 9 bases agree with TRBD2. The trim removed 3 bases at V and 8 bases at J, leaving 11 bases unmatched. The germline CDR1 and CDR2 sequences are LGHNA and YNFKEQ. This CDR3 has 16 amino acids. This chain's CDR3 is CASSHPRRGGSDEQFF. The CDR3 nucleotides are TGTGCCAGCAGCCATCCTAGGCGGGGGGGTTCAGATGAGCAGTTCTTC.

The V and J genes are TRBV24-1 and TRBJ2-5; 9 nucleotides agree with TRBD1. J lost 0 bases, V lost 6 bases, and 4 bases had no gene match. CDR1 and CDR2 from the germline V gene are KGHDR and SFDVKD. The CDR3 length is 15 residues. CDR3 amino acids: CATSSGTGNQETQYF. The CDR3 nucleotides are TGTGCCACCAGTTCCGGGACAGGGAACCAAGAGACCCAGTACTTC.

The rearrangement joins TRBV19 to TRBJ2-3; D gene uncertain. Germline V CDR1 and CDR2: LNHDA, SQIVND (reference sequence). The germline V and J ends were trimmed by 7 bases and 1 base, with 12 bases remaining between them. The CDR3 contains 14 residues. The DNA of the CDR3 is TGTGCCAGTACCCCGTATAGTCGCACAGATACGCAGTATTTT. This translates into CASTPYSRTDTQYF.

The chain recombines TRBV3-1 (or the pseudogene TRBV3-2) with TRBJ2-1, with a tentative D call TRBD1 (5 bases). Looked up from germline, CDR1 is LGHDT and CDR2 is YNNKEL (reference sequence). CDR3 length: 13 amino acids. V was cut by 4 bases and J by 5 bases, with 9 bases left in between. The CDR3 nucleotides read TGTGCCAGCAGCCCCAGGGTCCACAATGAGCAGTTCTTC. As protein: CASSPRVHNEQFF.